This entry lists 31 T cell receptor beta chains sequenced from one sample in a study of T-cell reconstitution after alpha-beta-depleted transplantation in children. Using unique molecular identifiers, the investigators prepared the TCRbeta library. TCRdb redid the calling of the PCR reads with MiXCR, one entry per CDR3 protein. The sample consists of some 460,000 distinct CDR3 sequences, 15% to 20% of them appearing once. The sequenced sample was PBMCs, mostly from graft donor cells, obtained 360 days after TCRalphabeta/CD19-depleted stem cell transplant. Receptors were obtained from a boy younger than two who had a stem cell transplant for Wiskott-Aldrich syndrome, so the T cells may come from the graft donor.

In this sample, this clonotype turned up many times. The J gene is TRBJ2-7, the V gene TRBV7-2, with 10 bases lining up with TRBD2. Germline V gene sequence: CDR1 SGHTA, CDR2 FQGNSA. The ends lost 5 bases at V and 3 bases at J; junction bases unmatched: 7. This CDR3 is built from 15 residues. Written as DNA, the CDR3 is TGTGCCAGCAGCCCACGGACTAGCGGTTACTACGAGCAGTACTTC. Protein product: CASSPRTSGYYEQYF.

A single count supports this clonotype. The rearrangement joins TRBV11-2 to TRBJ2-7; maybe TRBD2 (6 bases). The V and J ends lost 6 bases and 3 bases respectively, with 18 bases between them. CDR1 SGHAT and CDR2 FQNNGV come from the germline V gene. The CDR3 runs to 15 residues. DNA for the CDR3: TGTGCCAGCAGACTAGCCGGGACCCCTTTCTACGAGCAGTACTTC. Its protein product is CASRLAGTPFYEQYF.

This clonotype was counted only a few times. V usage is TRBV7-2 and J usage is TRBJ2-5, with D tentatively TRBD2 (6 bases). V lost 2 bases to trimming and J lost 4 bases, with 11 bases between them. CDR3 length: 14 residues. Germline CDR1 SGHTA, CDR2 FQGNSA. CDR3: CASSLFSGLETQYF. CDR3 coding DNA: TGTGCCAGCAGCTTATTCTCGGGACTAGAGACCCAGTACTTC. The full variable domain, completed using reference TRBV7-2 and TRBJ2-5, is GAGVSQSPSNKVTEKGKDVELRCDPISGHTALYWYRQSLGQGLEFLIYFQGNSAPDKSGLPSDRFSAERTGGSVSTLTIQRTQQEDSAVYLCASSLFSGLETQYFGPGTRLLVL.

There are a few counts of this clonotype. The V call is TRBV9, the J call TRBJ2-5, with 7 bases lining up with TRBD2. Per the germline V gene, CDR1 is SGDLS and CDR2 is YYNGEE. The CDR3 sequence is 14 residues long. After removal of 0 bases from V and 7 bases from J, the junction contained 6 bases not matched to a gene. The chain's CDR3 is CASSVAGGSGTQYF. In DNA form, the CDR3 reads TGTGCCAGCAGCGTAGCGGGGGGATCGGGGACCCAGTACTTC.

There are a few counts of this clonotype. The chain employs TRBV27 and TRBJ2-6; 10 positions match TRBD2. With V trimmed by 3 bases and J by 0 bases, 5 bases remained unmatched. The V gene's germline CDR1 is MNHEY and CDR2 SMNVEV (reference sequence). The CDR3 loop spans 18 amino acids. The CDR3 loop is CASSFLAGVYSGANVLTF. The CDR3, as DNA: TGTGCCAGCAGTTTTCTAGCGGGGGTGTACTCTGGGGCCAACGTCCTGACTTTC.

J is TRBJ2-5 and V is TRBV27, with TRBD2 identical over 7 bases. Germline values: CDR1 MNHEY, CDR2 SMNVEV (reference sequence). The junction had 8 bases not matched to a gene; V was cut back by 3 bases and J by 4 bases. This CDR3 has 15 amino acids. CDR3 sequence: CASSLGKREGETQYF. The CDR3 DNA reads as TGTGCCAGCAGTTTGGGTAAAAGGGAGGGAGAGACCCAGTACTTC.

The chain employs TRBV3-1 and TRBJ2-7; a possible D gene is TRBD1 (6 bases). Trimming removed 4 bases from V and 7 bases from J, with 8 bases in between. The CDR3 extends over 11 amino acids. From germline, CDR1 is LGHDT and CDR2 YNNKEL (reference sequence). CDR3 region: CASSLGQEQYF. The CDR3 DNA reads as TGTGCCAGCAGCCTGGGACAAGAGCAGTACTTC.

This chain connects TRBV24-1 to TRBJ2-1, with TRBD2 identical over 11 bases. Germline V gene sequence: CDR1 KGHDR, CDR2 SFDVKD. There are 16 residues in the CDR3. V lost 4 bases to trimming and J lost 6 bases; unmatched junction nucleotides: 7. CDR3 in amino acids: CATSDRGLAGGNEQFF. The CDR3 bases are TGTGCCACCAGTGACCGAGGCCTAGCGGGGGGCAATGAGCAGTTCTTC.

The DNA of the CDR3 is TGTGCCAGCAGCTTAGATCTGGGAGGTATCTACAATGAGCAGTTCTTC. This sequence encodes CASSLDLGGIYNEQFF. V is TRBV7-6 and J is TRBJ2-1; D perhaps matches TRBD2 (6 bases). Trimming stripped 1 base from V and 3 bases from J, with 13 bases between. Germline V gene data show CDR1 as SGHVS and CDR2 as FNYEAQ. CDR3 length equals 16 residues.

This rearrangement joins TRBV12-3 or TRBV12-4 to TRBJ2-7; the D gene could be TRBD1 or TRBD2 (5 bases each). The CDR3 has 14 amino acids. Trimming shortened V by 6 bases and J by 0 bases, and 12 bases separated the two germline ends. For the CDR3, the DNA is TGTGCCAGCAGGCCGGCCGGGGCCTCCTACGAGCAGTACTTC. The encoded protein is CASRPAGASYEQYF.

This chain connects TRBV15 to TRBJ2-4; D is unclear. Germline-derived CDR1 and CDR2 are LNHNV and YYDKDF (reference sequence). The CDR3 covers 14 residues. Trimming left V 0 bases short and J 12 bases short, with 15 bases between. CDR3 nucleotide sequence: TGTGCCACCAGCAGAGATTATGGGTTATCGGATCAGTACTTC. Encoded protein: CATSRDYGLSDQYF.

A few counts support this clonotype. The V gene is TRBV25-1, the J gene TRBJ1-1; possible D gene TRBD1, 6 bases. This CDR3 has 11 amino acids. V shed 7 bases and J shed 10 bases, with 13 bases lying between them. CDR1 is MGHDK and CDR2 is SYGVNS in the germline V gene. The CDR3 region is CASIAGVSAFF. The CDR3 region has the DNA TGTGCCAGCATTGCAGGGGTTTCAGCTTTCTTT.

Ten or more counts support this clonotype. The chain uses TRBV5-5 and TRBJ1-6; D unresolved. Trimming removed 3 bases at V and 0 bases at J, with 7 bases between. This CDR3 spans 15 amino acids. CDR1 SGHKS and CDR2 YYEKEE come from the germline V gene (reference sequence). The CDR3 here is CASSSPSSYNSPLHF. CDR3 DNA sequence: TGTGCCAGCAGCTCGCCCAGCTCCTATAATTCACCCCTCCACTTT.

The CDR3 is CSVERRRGLRETQYF. The DNA of the CDR3 is TGCAGCGTTGAACGACGTAGGGGGTTGCGGGAGACCCAGTACTTC. V and J are TRBV29-1 and TRBJ2-5; possibly TRBD1 for D (6 bases). The V gene's germline CDR1 is SQVTM and CDR2 ANQGSEA. The CDR3 has 15 amino acids. V was trimmed by 2 bases and J by 5 bases, leaving 18 bases between them.

This clonotype was observed a few times. In DNA form, the CDR3 reads TGTGCCACTCAGCTGGGGTCCTACGAGCAGTACTTC. Translation: CATQLGSYEQYF. The gene calls are TRBV28 and TRBJ2-7; D uncertain. The CDR3 extends over 12 amino acids. V was clipped by 10 bases and J by 1 base, with 11 bases between them. Germline CDR1 is MDHEN and CDR2 is SYDVKM. The whole variable domain, remainder taken from reference TRBV28 and TRBJ2-7, is DVKVTQSSRYLVKRTGEKVFLECVQDMDHENMFWYRQDPGLGLRLIYFSYDVKMKEKGDIPEGYSVSREKKERFSLILESASTNQTSMYLCATQLGSYEQYFGPGTRLTVT.

This clonotype was counted only a few times. The chain joins TRBV6-1 to TRBJ2-5; D not resolved. The V gene's germline CDR1 is MNHNS and CDR2 SASEGT. The CDR3 runs 13 residues. V was pared by 6 bases and J by 9 bases, with 17 bases between. In DNA form, the CDR3 reads TGTGCCAGCAGCCCTGACTCTTACGAGGCCCAGTACTTC. It is translated as CASSPDSYEAQYF.

DNA of the CDR3: TGTGCCAGCAGCTTAGACAGGGGACAGCAAGAGACCCAGTACTTC. Its protein product is CASSLDRGQQETQYF. The V and J genes are TRBV7-9 and TRBJ2-5; the match to TRBD1 covers 7 bases. Trimming cost V 1 base and J 2 bases; bases outside gene matches: 4. Germline V CDR1 and CDR2: SEHNR, FQNEAQ (reference sequence). The CDR3 extends over 15 amino acids.

The genes are TRBV10-3 and TRBJ2-1, with TRBD2 matching over 12 bases. This CDR3 contains 17 residues. Germline assignment: CDR1 ENHRY and CDR2 SYGVKD. J was trimmed by 2 bases and V by 2 bases; bases with no gene match: 4. CDR3 in amino acids: CAISETWTSGTYNEQFF. DNA of the CDR3: TGTGCCATCAGTGAGACCTGGACTAGCGGGACCTACAATGAGCAGTTCTTC.

The chain recombines TRBV19 with TRBJ2-7, with TRBD1 matching over 9 bases. The CDR3 is made up of 15 amino acids. Germline CDR1 LNHDA, CDR2 SQIVND (reference sequence). Trimming removed 2 bases from V and 2 bases from J; junction bases left unmatched: 4. CDR3 DNA sequence: TGTGCCAGTAGTATAACCCGGGACAGGGCCTACGAGCAGTACTTC. Amino acids: CASSITRDRAYEQYF. Looking up the rest from reference TRBV19 and TRBJ2-7 gives the full variable domain: DGGITQSPKYLFRKEGQNVTLSCEQNLNHDAMYWYRQDPGQGLRLIYYSQIVNDFQKGDIAEGYSVSREKKESFPLTVTSAQKNPTAFYLCASSITRDRAYEQYFGPGTRLTVT.

This clonotype was seen many times. The V call is TRBV9, the J call TRBJ2-7; D perhaps matches TRBD2 (5 bases). V gave up 2 bases and J gave up 0 bases, with 9 bases separating them. The CDR3 extends over 14 amino acids. Germline V gives CDR1 SGDLS, CDR2 YYNGEE. The chain's CDR3 is CASSVALGSYEQYF. CDR3 sequence (DNA): TGTGCCAGCAGCGTCGCACTAGGCTCCTACGAGCAGTACTTC.

This clonotype was seen a handful of times. The CDR3 sequence: CAISESPDTQYF. Here the CDR3 DNA reads TGTGCCATCAGTGAGTCACCAGATACGCAGTATTTT. The chain uses TRBV10-3 and TRBJ2-3; D ambiguous. CDR1 is ENHRY, CDR2 SYGVKD, per germline. Trimming cost V 0 bases and J 4 bases, with 2 bases left between them. This CDR3 is built from 12 residues.

This chain links TRBV6-2 or TRBV6-3 with TRBJ2-7, with 10 bases matching TRBD1. Germline values: CDR1 MNHEY, CDR2 SVGEGT. This CDR3 comprises 13 residues. The J segment lost 7 bases and the V segment lost 6 bases, leaving 6 bases of the junction unmatched. The CDR3 region has the DNA TGTGCCAGCAGACCGACAGGGGGCGAAGAGCAGTACTTC. Protein product: CASRPTGGEEQYF.

The chain couples TRBV6-1 to TRBJ1-3, with D perhaps TRBD1 (5 bases). Trimming took 8 bases from V and 4 from J, leaving 15 bases between them. Germline-derived CDR1 and CDR2 are MNHNS and SASEGT. CDR3 length: 14 amino acids. CDR3 coding DNA: TGTGCCAGCTCGGCGGGGCAGATCGGAAACACCATATATTTT. Protein: CASSAGQIGNTIYF.

The chain uses TRBV11-3 and TRBJ2-5; a weak D match, TRBD2 (6 bases). The CDR3 extends over 15 amino acids. Germline V lookup: CDR1 SGHNT, CDR2 YENEEA. Trimming pared 2 bases from V and 5 bases from J, leaving 15 bases between. The CDR3 reads CASSLRRRDRETQYF. In nucleotides, the CDR3 is TGTGCCAGCAGCTTAAGGAGGAGGGACCGGGAGACCCAGTACTTC.

This sequence joins TRBV20-1 and TRBJ2-7; possibly TRBD2 for D (5 bases). Trimming shortened V by 3 bases and J by 2 bases, and 14 bases separated the two germline ends. This CDR3 has 14 residues. From germline, CDR1 is DFQATT and CDR2 SNEGSKA (reference sequence). The CDR3 bases are TGCAGTGCTAGTAAGGTCGGAGGAACCTACGAGCAGTACTTC. Residues: CSASKVGGTYEQYF.

This clonotype was seen only a few times. The gene calls are TRBV5-1 and TRBJ2-6; 7 bases line up with TRBD1. The CDR3 extends over 19 amino acids. CDR1 and CDR2 (germline): SGHRS, YFSETQ. J was trimmed by 2 bases and V by 1 base; bases with no gene match: 12. The CDR3 is CASSLTGQAKWTGANVLTF. CDR3 nucleotide sequence: TGCGCCAGCAGCTTGACTGGACAGGCGAAATGGACTGGGGCCAACGTCCTGACTTTC.

This clonotype was found a few times. This chain joins TRBV25-1 and TRBJ1-6, with D possibly being TRBD1 (5 bases). CDR3 length: 15 residues. The germline V gene encodes CDR1 MGHDK and CDR2 SYGVNS. With 5 bases removed from V and 2 bases from J, the gap between germline ends came to 10 bases. The CDR3 DNA sequence: TGTGCCAGCAGTTCGCAGGGCACCTATAATTCACCCCTCCACTTT. Its translation: CASSSQGTYNSPLHF.

This clonotype was picked up one time. This chain links TRBV15 with TRBJ2-1, with D unclear. Per the germline V gene, CDR1 is LNHNV and CDR2 is YYDKDF (reference sequence). The germline V and J ends were trimmed by 2 bases and 0 bases, with 17 bases remaining between them. This CDR3 contains 18 residues. CDR3 bases: TGTGCCACCAGCAGATGGTCACTGGGCCGTCTCTCCTACAATGAGCAGTTCTTC. Its protein is CATSRWSLGRLSYNEQFF.

This clonotype was counted between two and nine times. This chain links TRBV5-1 with TRBJ1-2; tentatively, D is TRBD1 (5 bases). The CDR3 is 16 residues long. Germline CDR1 and CDR2: SGHRS and YFSETQ. V lost 3 bases and J 3 bases, leaving 18 bases between the germline ends. The CDR3 sequence: CASSWDLSGEDYGYTF. As DNA, the CDR3 is TGCGCCAGCAGCTGGGACCTGTCGGGGGAAGACTATGGCTACACCTTC.

This clonotype showed up just a few times. The DNA for the CDR3 is TGTGCCAGCCGCTCCAGGGACGCGAGCTCCTATAATTCACCCCTCCACTTT. As protein: CASRSRDASSYNSPLHF. The chain uses TRBV5-5 and TRBJ1-6; D perhaps matches TRBD1 (5 bases). Trimming took off 7 bases at V and 0 bases at J, with 17 bases between the two ends. The CDR3 totals 17 residues. Germline lookup yields CDR1 SGHKS and CDR2 YYEKEE (reference sequence).

The chain couples TRBV2 to TRBJ2-1; D is ambiguous. The germline CDR1 and CDR2 sequences are SNHLY and FYNNEI. This CDR3 is 13 amino acids long. Trimming left V 4 bases short and J 4 bases short, with 8 bases between. The chain's CDR3 is CASSARVYNEQFF. DNA for the CDR3: TGTGCCAGCAGTGCACGGGTTTACAATGAGCAGTTCTTC.